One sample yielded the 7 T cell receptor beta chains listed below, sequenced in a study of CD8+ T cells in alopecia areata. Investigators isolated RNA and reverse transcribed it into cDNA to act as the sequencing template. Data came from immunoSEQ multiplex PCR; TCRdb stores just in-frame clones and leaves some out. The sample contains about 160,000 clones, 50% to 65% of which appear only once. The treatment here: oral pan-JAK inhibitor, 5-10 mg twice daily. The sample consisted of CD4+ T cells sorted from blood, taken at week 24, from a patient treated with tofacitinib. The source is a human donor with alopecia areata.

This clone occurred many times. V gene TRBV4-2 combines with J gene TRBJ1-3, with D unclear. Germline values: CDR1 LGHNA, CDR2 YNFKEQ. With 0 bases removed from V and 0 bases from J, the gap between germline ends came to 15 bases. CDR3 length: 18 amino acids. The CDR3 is CASSQEAAGFLSGNTIYF. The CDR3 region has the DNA TGTGCCAGCAGCCAAGAGGCGGCAGGATTCCTCTCTGGAAACACCATATATTTT.

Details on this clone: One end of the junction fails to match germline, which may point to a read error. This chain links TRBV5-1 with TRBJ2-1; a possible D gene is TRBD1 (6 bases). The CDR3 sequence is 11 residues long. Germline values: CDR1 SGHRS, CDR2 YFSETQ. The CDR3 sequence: CASRREQGAVF. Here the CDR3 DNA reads TGCGCCAGCCGCCGGGAACAGGGTGCTGTCTTC.

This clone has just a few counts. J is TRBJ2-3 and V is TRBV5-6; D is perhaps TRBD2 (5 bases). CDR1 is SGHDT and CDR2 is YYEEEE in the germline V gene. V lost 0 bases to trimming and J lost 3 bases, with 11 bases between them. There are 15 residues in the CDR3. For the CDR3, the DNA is TGTGCCAGCAGCTTGGGAAGGCTAGCTACAGATACGCAGTATTTT. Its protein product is CASSLGRLATDTQYF.

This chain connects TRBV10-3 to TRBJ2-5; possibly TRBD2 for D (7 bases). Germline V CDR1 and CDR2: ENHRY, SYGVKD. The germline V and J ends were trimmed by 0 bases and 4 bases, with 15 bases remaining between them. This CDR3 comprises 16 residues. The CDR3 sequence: CAISESAGALGETQYF. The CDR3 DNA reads TGTGCCATCAGTGAGTCCGCGGGGGCCCTAGGAGAGACCCAGTACTTC.

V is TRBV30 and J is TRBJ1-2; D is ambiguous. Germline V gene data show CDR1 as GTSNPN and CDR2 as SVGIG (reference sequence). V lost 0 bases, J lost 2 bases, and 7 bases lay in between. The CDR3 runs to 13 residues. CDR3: CAWSVGPNYGYTF. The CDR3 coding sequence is TGTGCCTGGAGTGTAGGACCCAACTATGGCTACACCTTC. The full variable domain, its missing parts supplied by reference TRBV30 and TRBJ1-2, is SQTIHQWPATLVQPVGSPLSLECTVEGTSNPNLYWYRQAAGRGLQLLFYSVGIGQISSEVPQNLSASRPQDRQFILSSKKLLLSDSGFYLCAWSVGPNYGYTFGSGTRLTVV.

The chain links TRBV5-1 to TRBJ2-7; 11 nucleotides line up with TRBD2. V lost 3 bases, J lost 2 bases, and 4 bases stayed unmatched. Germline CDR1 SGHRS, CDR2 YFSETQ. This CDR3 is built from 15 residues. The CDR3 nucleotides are TGCGCCAGCAGCTCTACTAGCGGGAGAACCTACGAGCAGTACTTC. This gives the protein CASSSTSGRTYEQYF. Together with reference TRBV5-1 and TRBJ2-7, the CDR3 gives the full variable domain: KAGVTQTPRYLIKTRGQQVTLSCSPISGHRSVSWYQQTPGQGLQFLFEYFSETQRNKGNFPGRFSGRQFSNSRSEMNVSTLELGDSALYLCASSSTSGRTYEQYFGPGTRLTVT.

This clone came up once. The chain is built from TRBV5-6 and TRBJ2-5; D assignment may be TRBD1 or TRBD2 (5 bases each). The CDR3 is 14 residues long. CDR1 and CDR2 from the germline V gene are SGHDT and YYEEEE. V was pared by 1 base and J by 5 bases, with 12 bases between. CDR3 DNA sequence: TGTGCCAGCAGCTTGTACTTCAGGGAGGAGACCCAGTACTTC. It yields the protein CASSLYFREETQYF.